A selection of T cell receptor beta chains follows, all from one sample in a study of blood T cell repertoires in COVID-19. The repertoire was sequenced with immunoSEQ multiplex PCR; TCRdb's copy has only in-frame clones and lacks some. The sample yields roughly 140,000 clones, around 80% seen once. Sequenced input: peripheral blood. These receptor sequences come from a man aged 60-69 years with acute or convalescent COVID-19. Both conserved end residues are part of each CDR3. The D gene is left open where the match is weak. Where a row states a size, it is once, few, many or the class of an expanded clone; other rows omit it.

j_call d_call clone_size v_call cdr3_aa cdr3_nt
TRBJ2-2 NA NA TRBV7-9 CASSPGGSRGTGELFF TGTGCCAGCAGCCCAGGAGGATCTCGGGGCACCGGGGAGCTGTTTTTT
TRBJ2-1 TRBD2 NA TRBV28 CASSSTGLAGPSSYNEQFF TGTGCCAGCAGTTCAACCGGACTAGCGGGACCTAGCTCCTACAATGAGCAGTTCTTC
TRBJ2-5 TRBD1 NA TRBV6-6 CASSYGTGGEAQYF TGTGCCAGCAGTTACGGGACAGGGGGCGAGGCCCAGTACTTC
TRBJ2-1 TRBD1 few TRBV7-8 CASSWGQSYNEQFF TGTGCCAGCAGCTGGGGACAGTCCTACAATGAGCAGTTCTTC
TRBJ1-2 NA NA TRBV30 CAWSQGGYGYTF TGTGCCTGGAGTCAGGGCGGCTATGGCTACACCTTC
TRBJ2-1 NA NA TRBV6-5 CASSYSNDQVNEQFF TGTGCCAGCAGTTACTCCAACGACCAGGTCAATGAGCAGTTCTTC
TRBJ2-7 NA NA TRBV30 CAWSFQGYEQYF TGTGCCTGGAGTTTCCAGGGCTACGAGCAGTACTTC
TRBJ1-2 TRBD1 NA TRBV19 CASRQGTGGVYGYTF TGTGCCAGTAGGCAGGGGACAGGTGGAGTGTATGGCTACACCTTC
TRBJ2-2 NA NA TRBV7-9 CASSYLEGWDTRELFF TGTGCCAGCAGCTACCTTGAGGGTTGGGACACCCGGGAGCTGTTTTTT
TRBJ2-7 TRBD1 NA TRBV4-2 CASSQAAGQANYEQYF TGTGCCAGCAGCCAAGCTGCGGGACAGGCGAACTACGAGCAGTACTTC
TRBJ1-2 TRBD1 NA TRBV28 CASSPPSGQAGYGYTF TGTGCCAGCAGTCCCCCCTCCGGACAGGCCGGCTATGGCTACACCTTC
TRBJ2-7 NA NA TRBV2 CASSRDFSYEQYF TGTGCCAGCAGTAGGGACTTTTCCTACGAGCAGTACTTC
TRBJ1-4 NA many TRBV4-1 CASSQDYRATNEKLFF TGCGCCAGCAGCCAAGATTACAGAGCAACTAATGAAAAACTGTTTTTT
TRBJ2-6 NA few TRBV19 CASSSFTETSFSSGANVLTF TGTGCCAGTAGTTCTTTTACAGAAACCTCTTTTAGCTCTGGGGCCAACGTCCTGACTTTC
TRBJ2-5 NA NA TRBV20-1 CSASEVPGVETQYF TGCAGTGCTAGTGAGGTCCCGGGGGTCGAGACCCAGTACTTC
TRBJ2-7 NA NA TRBV6-6 CASNQTPLGLFHEQYF TGTGCCAGCAACCAGACTCCCCTGGGACTTTTCCACGAGCAGTACTTC
TRBJ2-1 NA NA TRBV27 CASSPGLYNEQFF TGTGCCAGCAGTCCCGGACTCTACAATGAGCAGTTCTTC
TRBJ2-1 NA NA TRBV5-4 CASSSVQGNEQFF TGTGCCAGCAGCTCCGTACAGGGTAATGAGCAGTTCTTC
TRBJ2-2 NA NA TRBV5-4 CASSSREGWGELFF TGTGCCAGCAGCTCTAGAGAGGGATGGGGGGAGCTGTTTTTT
TRBJ1-2 TRBD1 NA TRBV28 CASSSRQGRGYTF TGTGCCAGCAGTTCCCGACAGGGACGGGGCTACACCTTC
TRBJ2-7 NA NA TRBV10-3 CAISESGSSAYEQYF TGTGCCATCAGTGAGTCTGGGAGTAGTGCCTACGAGCAGTACTTC
TRBJ2-7 TRBD1 NA TRBV10-3 CAPGDSSYEQYF TGTGCCCCAGGGGACAGTAGCTACGAGCAGTACTTC
TRBJ2-4 NA NA TRBV4-1 CASSQDAVAKNIQYF TGCGCCAGCAGCCAAGATGCGGTAGCCAAAAACATTCAGTACTTC
TRBJ2-7 NA NA TRBV19 CASSPGRGYYEQYF TGTGCCAGTAGTCCGGGGCGGGGTTACTACGAGCAGTACTTC
TRBJ2-3 TRBD2 NA TRBV10-1 CASSLAGPTDTQYF TGCGCCAGCAGCCTAGCGGGACCCACAGATACGCAGTATTTT
TRBJ2-7 NA NA TRBV5-1 CASSTDRYYEQYF TGCGCCAGCTCCACCGACAGGTACTACGAGCAGTACTTC
TRBJ2-3 TRBD2 once TRBV10-2 CASSEARRGTDTQYF TGCGCCAGCAGTGAGGCGCGGCGGGGGACAGATACGCAGTATTTT
TRBJ1-1 NA NA TRBV18 CASSPRWEATEAFF TGTGCCAGCTCACCAAGGTGGGAGGCCACTGAAGCTTTCTTT
TRBJ2-2 TRBD1 NA TRBV27 CASRPDRGPGELFF TGTGCCAGCAGGCCTGACAGGGGGCCCGGGGAGCTGTTTTTT
TRBJ2-7 NA NA TRBV7-8 CASSLGLPHSYEQYF TGTGCCAGCAGCTTGGGACTTCCCCACTCCTACGAGCAGTACTTC
TRBJ2-4 TRBD1 few TRBV19 CASSPWTGVNIQYF TGTGCCAGTAGTCCCTGGACAGGAGTTAACATTCAGTACTTC
TRBJ2-7 NA few TRBV9 CASSKTQSSYEQYF TGTGCCAGCAGCAAAACACAGAGCTCCTACGAGCAGTACTTC
TRBJ2-7 TRBD1 NA TRBV5-4 CASSLGRGRTGGRYEQYF TGTGCCAGCAGCTTGGGTAGGGGAAGGACAGGGGGCCGCTACGAGCAGTACTTC
TRBJ2-1 NA NA TRBV9 CASSPEARLFGEQFF TGTGCCAGCAGCCCAGAGGCTAGATTGTTTGGTGAGCAGTTCTTC
TRBJ2-5 NA NA TRBV7-9 CASSLKAEYFQETQYF TGTGCCAGCAGCTTAAAAGCGGAGTACTTCCAAGAGACCCAGTACTTC
TRBJ2-7 NA once TRBV28 CASRTESYEQYF TGTGCCAGCAGAACTGAATCCTACGAGCAGTACTTC
TRBJ2-1 NA NA TRBV5-1 CASSLGEPLYNEQFF TGCGCCAGCAGCTTGGGGGAGCCCTTATACAATGAGCAGTTCTTC
TRBJ1-6 NA few TRBV14 CASSPGAVYNSPLHF TGTGCCAGCAGCCCTGGTGCAGTCTATAATTCACCCCTCCACTTT
TRBJ2-3 TRBD2 once TRBV5-1 CASSLAGRYTDTQYF TGCGCCAGCAGCTTAGCGGGACGGTACACAGATACGCAGTATTTT
TRBJ1-2 NA NA TRBV24-1 CATSDPGGSGYTF TGTGCCACCAGTGATCCCGGGGGGTCTGGCTACACCTTC
TRBJ1-2 NA NA TRBV29-1 CSGGGATDYGYTF TGCAGCGGTGGAGGGGCGACGGACTATGGCTACACCTTC
TRBJ1-4 TRBD1 NA TRBV3-1/TRBV3-2 CASSLPDKTGGNEKLFF TGTGCCAGCAGCCTTCCAGATAAAACAGGGGGCAATGAAAAACTGTTTTTT
TRBJ2-7 TRBD2 NA TRBV6-6 CASKAAGGSYEQYF TGTGCCAGCAAGGCGGCGGGAGGGTCCTACGAGCAGTACTTC